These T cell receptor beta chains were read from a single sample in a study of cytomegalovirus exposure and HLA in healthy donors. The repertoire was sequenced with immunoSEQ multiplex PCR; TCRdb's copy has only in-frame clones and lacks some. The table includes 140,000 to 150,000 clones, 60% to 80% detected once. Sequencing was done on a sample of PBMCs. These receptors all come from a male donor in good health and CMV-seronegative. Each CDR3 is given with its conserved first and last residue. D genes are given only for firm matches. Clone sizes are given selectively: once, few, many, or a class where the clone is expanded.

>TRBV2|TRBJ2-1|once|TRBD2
TGTGCCAGCACCCGGGGGCGGGAGGGCGCCTACAATGAGCAGTTCTTC
CASTRGREGAYNEQFF
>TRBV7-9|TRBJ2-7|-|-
TGTTCCAGCAGCCGGGACTCAGCCTACGAGCAGTACTTC
CSSSRDSAYEQYF
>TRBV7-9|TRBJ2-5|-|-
TGTGCCAGCAGCCCGGACTACCACAAAGGAGAGACCCAGTACTTC
CASSPDYHKGETQYF
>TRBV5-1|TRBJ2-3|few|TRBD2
TGCGCCAGCAGCACCGGCGGGACTACCCTCACAGATACGCAGTATTTT
CASSTGGTTLTDTQYF
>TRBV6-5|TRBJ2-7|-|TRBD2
TGTGCCAGCAGGTCTAGCGGGGGGCTCGAGCAGTACTTC
CASRSSGGLEQYF
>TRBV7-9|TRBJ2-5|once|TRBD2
TGTTCCAGCAGCTTTCCTAGCGGGGGAGAGACCCAGTACTTC
CSSSFPSGGETQYF
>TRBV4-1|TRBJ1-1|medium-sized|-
TGCGCCAGCAGCCAAGGGAACAGTATGAACACTGAAGCTTTCTTT
CASSQGNSMNTEAFF
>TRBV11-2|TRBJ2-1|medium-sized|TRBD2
TGTGCCAGCAGCTTAGAGTCCGGGGGGGTAAGCAATGAGCAGTTCTTC
CASSLESGGVSNEQFF
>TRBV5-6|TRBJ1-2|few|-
TGTGCCAGCAGGCCCGCGGGTAGCGGGAGCTATGGCTACACCTTC
CASRPAGSGSYGYTF
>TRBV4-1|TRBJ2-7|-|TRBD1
TGCGCCAGCAGCCAAGATAATAGGCGTAAGGGGACAGGTGCAACCTACGAGCAGTACTTC
CASSQDNRRKGTGATYEQYF
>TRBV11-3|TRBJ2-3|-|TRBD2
TGTGCCAGCAGCTTAGGGGCAGCGGGGGGCACAGATACGCAGTATTTT
CASSLGAAGGTDTQYF
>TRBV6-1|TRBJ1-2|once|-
TGTGCCAGCAGTGACTACAGGAATGGCTACACCTTC
CASSDYRNGYTF
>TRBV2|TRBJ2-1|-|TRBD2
TGTGCCAGCAGTGAAGGGACTAGCGGGAGTCACACCTACAATGAGCAGTTCTTC
CASSEGTSGSHTYNEQFF
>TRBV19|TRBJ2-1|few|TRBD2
TGTGCCAGTAGTACTCCGAGGACTAGCGGGAGCTCCTACAATGAGCAGTTCTTC
CASSTPRTSGSSYNEQFF
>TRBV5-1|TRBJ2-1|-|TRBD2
TGCGCCAGCAGCTTGGCCGTCTCGGGAGGGCCAAATGAGCAGTTCTTC
CASSLAVSGGPNEQFF
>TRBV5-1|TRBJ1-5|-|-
TGCGCCAGCAGCTTCTCGGGGGACCAGCCCCAGCATTTT
CASSFSGDQPQHF
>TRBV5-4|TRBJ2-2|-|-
TGTGCCAGCAGTGGCGTTCGGGGAGGTACCGGGGAGCTGTTTTTT
CASSGVRGGTGELFF